Given below is one T cell receptor (beta chain) in context. Germline V CDR1 and CDR2: LGHDT, YNNKEL (reference sequence). V lost 1 base to trimming and J lost 5 bases; unmatched junction nucleotides: 9. CDR3 length equals 17 residues. The sample is drawn from a study of blood T cell repertoires in COVID-19. Recruits, aged roughly 18 to 95 years, lived in 24 US areas. Those designated as exposed participants met a COVID-19 case within 2 weeks before study entry. Per the original methods: Estimation of nucleated cell counts was performed using reference gene primer amplification. The protocol was immunoSEQ multiplex PCR, while the TCRdb copy is restricted to in-frame clones and leaves out a portion. V and J calls and clone size follow that table, whereas D and trimming were derived from the DNA. The data show nearly 300,000 clones, 85% to 90% seen once.

This receptor was taken from a woman in her forties or fifties who had been exposed to COVID-19. Sample: PBMCs or T cells enriched from blood (not recorded which). The chain employs TRBV3-1 (or the pseudogene TRBV3-2) and TRBJ2-5, with 11 bases identical to TRBD2. The CDR3 sequence is CASSQVLLAGDRETQYF. CDR3 in DNA: TGTGCCAGCAGCCAAGTATTACTAGCGGGGGACCGGGAGACCCAGTACTTC.